Below are 10 T cell receptor beta chains sequenced from a single sample in a study of T cell changes during pregnancy in multiple sclerosis. The method was immunoSEQ multiplex PCR; TCRdb's version includes in-frame clones alone and lacks a portion of them. The sample records about 20,000 clones, approximately 90% being singletons. Sequenced material: CD8+ T cells from peripheral blood mononuclear cells, taken in the second trimester of pregnancy. These receptors were collected from a female donor in good health, enrolled as a control in a pregnancy study.

V usage is TRBV2 and J usage is TRBJ2-7, with D tentatively TRBD1 (6 bases). There are 17 residues in the CDR3. V was cut by 1 base and J by 1 base, with 17 bases left in between. Germline V gene lookup returns CDR1 SNHLY and CDR2 FYNNEI. The CDR3 DNA is TGTGCCAGCAGTGAAGGCGGCCCAGGGACACTTTCCTACGAGCAGTACTTC. This codes for CASSEGGPGTLSYEQYF.

This clone was seen a handful of times. This CDR3 is also generated by other DNA sequences in the sample. The V gene is TRBV6-4, the J gene TRBJ2-3; 9 nucleotides align to TRBD2. Germline CDR1 is MRHNA and CDR2 is SNTAGT. The junction had 1 base not matched to a gene; V was cut back by 0 bases and J by 0 bases. The CDR3 sequence is 16 residues long. CDR3 sequence: CASSDSAGGSTDTQYF. As DNA, the CDR3 is TGTGCCAGCAGTGACTCCGCGGGAGGGAGCACAGATACGCAGTATTTT.

The V call is TRBV5-6, the J call TRBJ1-5; 9 positions match TRBD1. Per germline, CDR1 SGHDT and CDR2 YYEEEE. Trimming cost V 4 bases and J 4 bases; bases outside gene matches: 6. This CDR3 comprises 15 residues. DNA of the CDR3: TGTGCCAGCAGCCATACCGGGACAGGGAATCAGCCCCAGCATTTT. Translating gives CASSHTGTGNQPQHF.

The chain has TRBV10-3 and TRBJ1-2; D unresolved. Germline-derived CDR1 and CDR2 are ENHRY and SYGVKD. Trimming cost V 2 bases and J 5 bases, with 6 bases left between them. CDR3 length equals 12 residues. The CDR3 DNA sequence: TGTGCCATCAGTGAGAATGAGTATGGCTACACCTTC. Protein product: CAISENEYGYTF.

The chain recombines TRBV19 with TRBJ2-5; 7 positions agree with TRBD1. The DNA end lines up better with TRBJ2-7; the J call may be wrong. CDR3 length: 16 residues. Germline CDR1 reads LNHDA; CDR2 reads SQIVND (reference sequence). This CDR3 reads CASSLSGQISSYEQYF. CDR3 nucleotide sequence: TGTGCCAGTAGCCTCTCGGGACAGATTAGCTCCTACGAGCAGTACTTC.

V is TRBV27 and J is TRBJ2-2; 9 positions match TRBD2. V dropped 6 bases and J dropped 6; count of bases not matched to a gene: 8. The germline V gene has CDR1 MNHEY and CDR2 SMNVEV (reference sequence). The CDR3 spans 15 residues. CDR3 nucleotides: TGTGCCAGCAGCCTAGGGCGGGGGGGCCCCGGGGAGCTGTTTTTT. Translation: CASSLGRGGPGELFF.

This chain links TRBV10-2 with TRBJ2-5; D may be TRBD1 (6 bases). Trimming removed 3 bases from V and 4 bases from J, with 9 bases in between. Germline assignment: CDR1 WSHSY and CDR2 SAAADI. The CDR3 is made up of 13 amino acids. Written as DNA, the CDR3 is TGCGCCAGCAGTGAAGGCAGGGGAGAGACCCAGTACTTC. As protein: CASSEGRGETQYF.

The chain carries TRBV6-1 and TRBJ2-1, with TRBD2 as a possible D gene (6 bases). The CDR3 totals 14 residues. Per the germline V gene, CDR1 is MNHNS and CDR2 is SASEGT. Trimming left V 0 bases short and J 5 bases short, with 8 bases between. CDR3 sequence reads: CASSEAGGHNEQFF. In DNA form, the CDR3 reads TGTGCCAGCAGTGAAGCGGGGGGACACAATGAGCAGTTCTTC.

This clone was recorded only once. The V and J genes are TRBV7-8 and TRBJ2-2, with no clear D. CDR3 length: 13 amino acids. Deletions cut 11 bases from V and 2 bases from J, with 12 bases between. CDR1 and CDR2 (germline): SGHVS, FQNEAQ. CDR3 sequence (DNA): TGTGCCTCCAACCCCCTAAACACCGGGGAGCTGTTTTTT. Its translation is CASNPLNTGELFF.

The V and J genes are TRBV5-5 and TRBJ1-5; a weak D match, TRBD1 (5 bases). Between the trimmed V and J ends, which lost 4 bases and 1 base, there was a span of 15 bases. The CDR3 spans 16 residues. Germline CDR1 SGHKS, CDR2 YYEKEE (reference sequence). CDR3: CASSPYGGESNQPQHF. The CDR3 DNA reads as TGTGCCAGCAGCCCATACGGAGGGGAGAGCAATCAGCCCCAGCATTTT.